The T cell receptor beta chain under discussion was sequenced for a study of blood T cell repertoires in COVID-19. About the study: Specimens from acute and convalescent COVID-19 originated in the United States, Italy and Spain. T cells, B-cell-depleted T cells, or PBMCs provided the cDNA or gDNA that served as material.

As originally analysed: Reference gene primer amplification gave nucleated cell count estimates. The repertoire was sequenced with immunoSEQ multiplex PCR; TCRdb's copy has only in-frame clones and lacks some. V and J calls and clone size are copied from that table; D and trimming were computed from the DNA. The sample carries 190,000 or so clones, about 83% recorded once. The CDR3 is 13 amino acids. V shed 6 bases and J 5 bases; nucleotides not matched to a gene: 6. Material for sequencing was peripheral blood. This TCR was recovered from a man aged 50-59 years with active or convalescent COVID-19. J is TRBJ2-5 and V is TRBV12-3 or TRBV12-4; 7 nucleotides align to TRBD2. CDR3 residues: CASSPGGSETQYF. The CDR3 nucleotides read TGTGCCAGCAGCCCGGGGGGATCCGAGACCCAGTACTTC.